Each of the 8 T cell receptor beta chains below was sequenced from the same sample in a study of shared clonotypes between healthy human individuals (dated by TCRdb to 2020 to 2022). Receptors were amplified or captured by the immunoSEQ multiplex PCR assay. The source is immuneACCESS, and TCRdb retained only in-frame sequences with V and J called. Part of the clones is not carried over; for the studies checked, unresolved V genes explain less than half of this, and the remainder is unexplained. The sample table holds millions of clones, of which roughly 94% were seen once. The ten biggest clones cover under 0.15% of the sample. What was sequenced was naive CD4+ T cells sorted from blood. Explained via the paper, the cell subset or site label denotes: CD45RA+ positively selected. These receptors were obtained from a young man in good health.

DNA of the CDR3: TGTGCCAGCAGCAAGTCCGGGACAGGGAACTACGAGCAGTACTTC. It codes for CASSKSGTGNYEQYF. This chain joins TRBV21-1 and TRBJ2-7; TRBD1, as called in the table, went unchecked against the DNA. TRBV21-1 is noted as a pseudogene. This CDR3 has 15 amino acids.

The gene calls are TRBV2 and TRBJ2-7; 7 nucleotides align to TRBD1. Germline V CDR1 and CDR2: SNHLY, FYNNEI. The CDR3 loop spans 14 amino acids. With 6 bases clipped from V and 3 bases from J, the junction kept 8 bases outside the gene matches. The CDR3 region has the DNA TGTGCCAGCAGACTGACAGGGCTGGGCTACGAGCAGTACTTC. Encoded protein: CASRLTGLGYEQYF.

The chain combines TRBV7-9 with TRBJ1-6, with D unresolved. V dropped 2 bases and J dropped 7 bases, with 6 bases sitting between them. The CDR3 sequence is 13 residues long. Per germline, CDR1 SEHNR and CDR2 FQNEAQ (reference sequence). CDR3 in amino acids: CASSLSENSPLHF. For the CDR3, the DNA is TGTGCCAGCAGCTTAAGTGAAAATTCACCCCTCCACTTT. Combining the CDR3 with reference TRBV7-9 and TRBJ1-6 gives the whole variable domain DTGVSQNPRHKITKRGQNVTFRCDPISEHNRLYWYRQTLGQGPEFLTYFQNEAQLEKSRLLSDRFSAERPKGSFSTLEIQRTEQGDSAMYLCASSLSENSPLHFGNGTRLTVT.

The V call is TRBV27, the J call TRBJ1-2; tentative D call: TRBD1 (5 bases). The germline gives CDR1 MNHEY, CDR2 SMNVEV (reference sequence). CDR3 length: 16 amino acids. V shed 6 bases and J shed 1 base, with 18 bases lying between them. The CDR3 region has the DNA TGTGCCAGCAGCCAAGAATGGGGGGGAATTAACTATGGCTACACCTTC. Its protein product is CASSQEWGGINYGYTF.

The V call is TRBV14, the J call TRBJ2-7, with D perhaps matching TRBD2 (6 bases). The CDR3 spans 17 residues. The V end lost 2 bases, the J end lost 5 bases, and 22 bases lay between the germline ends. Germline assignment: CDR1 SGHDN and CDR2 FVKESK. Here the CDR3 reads CASSQISGWARRDEQYF. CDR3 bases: TGTGCCAGCAGCCAAATTTCAGGCTGGGCCAGGAGGGACGAGCAGTACTTC.

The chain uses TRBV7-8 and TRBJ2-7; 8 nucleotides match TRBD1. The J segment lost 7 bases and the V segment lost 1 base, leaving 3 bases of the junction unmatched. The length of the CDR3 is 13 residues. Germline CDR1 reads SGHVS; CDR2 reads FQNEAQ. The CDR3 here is CASSLDRDREQYF. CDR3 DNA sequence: TGTGCCAGCAGCTTAGATCGGGACAGGGAGCAGTACTTC.

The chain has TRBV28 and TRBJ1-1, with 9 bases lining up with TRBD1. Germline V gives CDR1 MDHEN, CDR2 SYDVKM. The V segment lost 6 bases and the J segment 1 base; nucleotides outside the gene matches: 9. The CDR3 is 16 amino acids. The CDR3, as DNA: TGTGCCAGCAGACCCGACCGGGACAGGGCGAACACTGAAGCTTTCTTT. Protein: CASRPDRDRANTEAFF.

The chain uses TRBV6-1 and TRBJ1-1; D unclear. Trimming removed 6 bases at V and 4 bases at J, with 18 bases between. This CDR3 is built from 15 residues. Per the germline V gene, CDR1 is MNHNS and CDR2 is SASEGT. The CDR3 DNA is TGTGCCAGCAGCCCCGGAACCCAACTTGCCACTGAAGCTTTCTTT. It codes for CASSPGTQLATEAFF.